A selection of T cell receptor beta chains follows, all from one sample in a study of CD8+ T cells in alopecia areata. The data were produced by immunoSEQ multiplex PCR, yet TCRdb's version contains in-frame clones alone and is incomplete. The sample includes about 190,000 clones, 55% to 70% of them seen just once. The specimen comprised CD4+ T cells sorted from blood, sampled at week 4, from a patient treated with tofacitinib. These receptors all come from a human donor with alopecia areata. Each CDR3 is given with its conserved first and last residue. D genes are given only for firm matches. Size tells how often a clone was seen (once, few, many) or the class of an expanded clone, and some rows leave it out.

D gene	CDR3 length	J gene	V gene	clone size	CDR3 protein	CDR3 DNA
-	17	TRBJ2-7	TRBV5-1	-	CASSSTLGGAKWMGQYF	TGCGCCAGCAGCTCGACCCTGGGGGGGGCGAAGTGGATGGGGCAGTACTTC
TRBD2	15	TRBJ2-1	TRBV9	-	CASSVDGRMYNEQFF	TGTGCCAGCAGCGTAGACGGGAGGATGTACAATGAGCAGTTCTTC
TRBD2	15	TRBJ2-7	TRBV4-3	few	CASSQVASGRGEQYF	TGCGCCAGCAGCCAAGTGGCTAGCGGGAGGGGCGAGCAGTACTTC
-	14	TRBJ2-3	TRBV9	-	CASSRVSRTDTQYF	TGTGCCAGCAGTCGGGTCAGTCGCACAGATACGCAGTATTTT
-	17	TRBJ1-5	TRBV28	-	CASSFRGVGVSDQPQHF	TGTGCCAGCAGTTTTCGGGGAGTAGGTGTGTCGGATCAGCCCCAGCATTTT
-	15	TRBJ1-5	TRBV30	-	CAWSRGPLSNQPQHF	TGTGCCTGGAGTAGGGGCCCCCTTAGCAATCAGCCCCAGCATTTT
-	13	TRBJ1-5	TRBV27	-	CASSLQPFQPQHF	TGTGCCAGCAGTTTACAGCCCTTCCAGCCCCAGCATTTT
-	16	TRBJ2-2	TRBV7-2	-	CASSTGGQGRTGELFF	TGTGCCAGCAGCACCGGGGGGCAGGGACGGACCGGGGAGCTGTTTTTT
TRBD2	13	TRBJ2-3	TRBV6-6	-	CASRGGAGDTQYF	TGTGCCAGCAGGGGAGGGGCAGGAGATACGCAGTATTTT
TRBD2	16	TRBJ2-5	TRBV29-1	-	CSVVAGVGGSGETQYF	TGCAGCGTAGTAGCGGGAGTGGGCGGGAGCGGAGAGACCCAGTACTTC
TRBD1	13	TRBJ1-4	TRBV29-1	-	CSGLQGAGEKLFF	TGCAGCGGCCTGCAGGGGGCTGGGGAAAAACTGTTTTTT
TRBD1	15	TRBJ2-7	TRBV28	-	CASSSPQGTSYEQYF	TGTGCCAGCAGTTCCCCACAGGGGACCTCCTACGAGCAGTACTTC
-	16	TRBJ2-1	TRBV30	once	CAWSVPLGRSYNEQFF	TGTGCCTGGAGTGTACCTCTGGGGCGCTCCTACAATGAGCAGTTCTTC
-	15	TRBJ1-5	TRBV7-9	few	CASSPVGSYNQPQHF	TGTGCCAGCAGCCCCGTCGGCAGCTACAATCAGCCCCAGCATTTT
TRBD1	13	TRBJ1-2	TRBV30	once	CAWNLGQYSGYTF	TGTGCCTGGAACTTGGGACAGTATAGTGGCTACACCTTC
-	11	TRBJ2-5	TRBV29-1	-	CSVLTPGAQYF	TGCAGCGTTCTGACGCCGGGGGCCCAGTACTTC
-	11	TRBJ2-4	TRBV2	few	CASRGTAIQYF	TGTGCCAGCCGAGGGACGGCCATTCAGTACTTC
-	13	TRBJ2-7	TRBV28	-	CASSRPGEYEQYF	TGTGCCAGCAGCCGTCCAGGGGAGTACGAGCAGTACTTC
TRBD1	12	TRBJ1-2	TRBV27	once	CASSKQGLGYTF	TGTGCCAGCAGTAAACAGGGGTTGGGCTACACCTTC
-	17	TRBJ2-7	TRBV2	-	CASRLGATSRYLYEQYF	TGTGCCAGCAGGTTGGGGGCCACTAGCCGGTACCTCTACGAGCAGTACTTC
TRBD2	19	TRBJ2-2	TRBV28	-	CASSSLHLPAGTNTGELFF	TGTGCCAGCAGTTCCCTTCACCTGCCAGCGGGAACCAACACCGGGGAGCTGTTTTTT
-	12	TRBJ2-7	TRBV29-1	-	CSVASDRLRQYF	TGCAGCGTTGCCTCGGACCGTCTGAGGCAGTACTTC
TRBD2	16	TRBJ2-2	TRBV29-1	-	CSVEGWGPGGTGELFF	TGCAGCGTTGAGGGTTGGGGACCCGGGGGGACCGGGGAGCTGTTTTTT
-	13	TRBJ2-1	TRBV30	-	CAWSLHRAFEQFF	TGTGCCTGGAGCTTACACAGAGCGTTTGAGCAGTTCTTC
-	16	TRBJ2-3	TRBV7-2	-	CASSPVGGGVTDTQYF	TGTGCCAGCAGCCCGGTCGGAGGGGGAGTCACAGATACGCAGTATTTT
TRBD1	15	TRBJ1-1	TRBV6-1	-	CASSTRDRGDTEAFF	TGTGCCAGCAGTACCCGGGACAGGGGCGATACTGAAGCTTTCTTT
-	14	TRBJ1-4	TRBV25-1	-	CASSDILFGEKLFF	TGTGCCAGCAGTGATATCTTGTTCGGTGAAAAACTGTTTTTT
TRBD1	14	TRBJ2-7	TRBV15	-	CATSGRQGTYEQYF	TGTGCCACCAGCGGACGACAGGGAACCTACGAGCAGTACTTC
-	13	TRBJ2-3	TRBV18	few	CASSQSSTDTQYF	TGTGCCAGCTCACAATCTAGCACAGATACGCAGTATTTT
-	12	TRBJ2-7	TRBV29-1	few	CSVGGQSYEQYF	TGCAGCGTTGGGGGACAATCCTACGAGCAGTACTTC
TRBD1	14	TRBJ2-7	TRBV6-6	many	CASRYGQGGYEQYF	TGTGCCAGCAGATACGGACAGGGGGGATACGAGCAGTACTTC
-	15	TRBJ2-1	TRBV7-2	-	CASSLKGSSYNEQFF	TGTGCCAGCAGCTTAAAAGGGTCCTCCTACAATGAGCAGTTCTTC
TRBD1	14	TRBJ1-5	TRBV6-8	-	CASSADRGHQPQHF	TGTGCCAGCAGTGCGGACAGGGGGCATCAGCCCCAGCATTTT
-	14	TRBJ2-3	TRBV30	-	CAWSQGLSTDTQYF	TGTGCCTGGAGCCAGGGCCTAAGCACAGATACGCAGTATTTT
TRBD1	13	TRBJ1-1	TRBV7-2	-	CASRGQGGTEAFF	TGTGCCAGCAGGGGCCAGGGGGGCACTGAAGCTTTCTTT
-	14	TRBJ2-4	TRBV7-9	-	CASSLPGATNIQYF	TGTGCCAGCAGCTTACCTGGGGCGACGAACATTCAGTACTTC
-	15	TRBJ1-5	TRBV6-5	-	CASSYSSRGGQPQHF	TGTGCCAGCAGTTACTCGAGCAGGGGTGGTCAGCCCCAGCATTTT
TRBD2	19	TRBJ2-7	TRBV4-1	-	CASSQASLAGIGPSYEQYF	TGCGCCAGCAGCCAAGCTTCACTAGCGGGAATAGGTCCCTCCTACGAGCAGTACTTC
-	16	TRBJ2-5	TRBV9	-	CASSVGSAGKGETQYF	TGTGCCAGCAGCGTAGGGAGTGCGGGAAAGGGAGAGACCCAGTACTTC
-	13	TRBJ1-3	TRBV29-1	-	CSVVEGDGNTIYF	TGCAGCGTTGTCGAGGGGGACGGAAACACCATATATTTT
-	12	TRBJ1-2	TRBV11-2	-	CASSVTGFGYTF	TGTGCCAGCAGCGTAACAGGGTTTGGCTACACCTTC
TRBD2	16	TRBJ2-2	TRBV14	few	CASSQRAGKSVGELFF	TGTGCCAGCAGCCAACGAGCGGGAAAGTCCGTCGGGGAGCTGTTTTTT
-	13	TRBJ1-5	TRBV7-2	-	CASSLSGPGPQHF	TGTGCCAGCAGCTTATCCGGACCCGGGCCCCAGCATTTT
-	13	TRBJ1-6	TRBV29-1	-	CSVGADYNSPLHF	TGCAGCGTCGGGGCAGATTATAATTCACCCCTCCACTTT
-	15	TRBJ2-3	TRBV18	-	CASSPTGERADTQYF	TGTGCCAGCTCACCAACGGGAGAGAGGGCAGATACGCAGTATTTT
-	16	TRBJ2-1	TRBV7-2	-	CASSLSPRLRYNEQFF	TGTGCCAGCAGCTTGTCACCGAGACTTCGATACAATGAGCAGTTCTTC
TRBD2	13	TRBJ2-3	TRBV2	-	CASSSSGLAAQYF	TGTGCCAGCAGCTCCTCCGGACTAGCGGCGCAGTATTTT
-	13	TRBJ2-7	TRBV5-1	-	CASSLVWSYEQYF	TGCGCCAGCAGCTTGGTCTGGTCCTACGAGCAGTACTTC
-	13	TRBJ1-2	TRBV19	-	CASSIEANYGYTF	TGTGCCAGTAGTATTGAGGCAAACTATGGCTACACCTTC
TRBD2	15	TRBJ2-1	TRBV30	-	CAWSPGGRTINEQFF	TGTGCCTGGAGTCCCGGCGGGAGAACCATTAATGAGCAGTTCTTC
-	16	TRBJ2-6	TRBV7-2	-	CASSLAGGSGANVLTF	TGTGCCAGCAGCTTAGCTGGCGGGTCTGGGGCCAACGTCCTGACTTTC
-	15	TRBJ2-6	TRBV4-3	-	CASSHGSSGANVLTF	TGCGCCAGCAGCCACGGGAGCTCTGGGGCCAACGTCCTGACTTTC
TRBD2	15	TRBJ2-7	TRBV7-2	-	CASSSQAGVSYEQYF	TGTGCCAGCAGCTCCCAGGCGGGGGTCTCCTACGAGCAGTACTTC
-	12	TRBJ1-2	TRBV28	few	CASRQTYYGYTF	TGTGCCAGCAGGCAGACATACTATGGCTACACCTTC
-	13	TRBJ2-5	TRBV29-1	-	CSVEWHSQETQYF	TGCAGCGTTGAATGGCACTCCCAAGAGACCCAGTACTTC
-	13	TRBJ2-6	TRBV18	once	CASLTLGANVLTF	TGTGCCAGCCTCACCCTTGGGGCCAACGTCCTGACTTTC
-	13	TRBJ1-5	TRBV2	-	CASSEPNVWPQHF	TGTGCCAGCAGTGAGCCCAACGTGTGGCCCCAGCATTTT
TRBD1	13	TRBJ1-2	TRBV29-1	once	CSVEPYRGAGYTF	TGCAGCGTTGAACCATACAGGGGCGCTGGCTACACCTTC
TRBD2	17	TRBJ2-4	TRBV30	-	CAWSWLRTSGEGNIQYF	TGTGCCTGGAGTTGGTTAAGGACTAGCGGGGAAGGCAACATTCAGTACTTC
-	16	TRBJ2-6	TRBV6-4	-	CASSDGRRSGANVLTF	TGTGCCAGCAGTGACGGCCGTCGCTCTGGGGCCAACGTCCTGACTTTC